Presented here are 18 T cell receptor beta chains from one specimen sequenced in a study of identical twins. TCRdb processed the 5' RACE reads anew with MiXCR; each CDR3 protein has one entry. The sample shows roughly 1,500,000 distinct CDR3 sequences, about 32% of them seen only once. The source material was cord blood. The receptor set was obtained from a newborn girl in good health.

In this sample, this clonotype turned up a few times. V usage is TRBV27 and J usage is TRBJ1-2; D is unclear. V was trimmed by 2 bases and J by 0 bases, leaving 10 bases between them. The V gene's germline CDR1 is MNHEY and CDR2 SMNVEV (reference sequence). The CDR3 is made up of 15 amino acids. The CDR3 protein is CASSLNPPTNYGYTF. CDR3 sequence (DNA): TGTGCCAGCAGTTTAAATCCTCCTACTAACTATGGCTACACCTTC.

This chain connects TRBV3-1 to TRBJ2-7; D gene uncertain. CDR3 length: 14 residues. Germline V gene data show CDR1 as LGHDT and CDR2 as YNNKEL (reference sequence). The ends were cut back, 2 bases at V and 2 bases at J, with 10 bases in the middle. CDR3 bases: TGTGCCAGCAGCCAACATAGGGCAGCCTACGAGCAGTACTTC. Residues: CASSQHRAAYEQYF.

This clonotype was picked up a small number of times. The V gene is TRBV20-1, the J gene TRBJ2-7; a weak D match, TRBD2 (5 bases). Germline V gene sequence: CDR1 DFQATT, CDR2 SNEGSKA (reference sequence). V dropped 7 bases and J dropped 0 bases, with 16 bases sitting between them. There are 14 residues in the CDR3. The CDR3 nucleotides are TGCAGTGACACTAGGTCCCCGGGCTCCTACGAGCAGTACTTC. Its translation is CSDTRSPGSYEQYF.

In this sample, this clonotype turned up many times. The chain combines TRBV20-1 with TRBJ2-7; D is ambiguous. The germline V gene has CDR1 DFQATT and CDR2 SNEGSKA (reference sequence). The V end lost 1 base, the J end lost 3 bases, and 4 bases lay between the germline ends. The CDR3 has 11 amino acids. Here the CDR3 DNA reads TGCAGTGCTAGAGCAGTCTACGAGCAGTACTTC. It translates to CSARAVYEQYF.

This chain links TRBV2 with TRBJ2-1; 9 bases agree with TRBD2. This CDR3 spans 14 amino acids. Germline-derived CDR1 and CDR2 are SNHLY and FYNNEI. J was trimmed by 7 bases and V by 4 bases; bases with no gene match: 5. In nucleotides, the CDR3 is TGTGCCAGCAGTGGGACTAGCGATCCGAATGAGCAGTTCTTC. As protein: CASSGTSDPNEQFF. Complete variable domain (other parts from reference TRBV2 and TRBJ2-1): EPEVTQTPSHQVTQMGQEVILRCVPISNHLYFYWYRQILGQKVEFLVSFYNNEISEKSEIFDDQFSVERPDGSNFTLKIRSTKLEDSAMYFCASSGTSDPNEQFFGPGTRLTVL.

The chain links TRBV20-1 to TRBJ2-7, with D maybe TRBD2 (6 bases). Germline CDR1 and CDR2: DFQATT and SNEGSKA (reference sequence). V was pared by 3 bases and J by 7 bases, with 16 bases between. The CDR3 spans 13 residues. Here the CDR3 reads CSARDRLVEEQYF. For the CDR3, the DNA is TGCAGTGCTAGGGATAGACTAGTGGAAGAGCAGTACTTC.

The chain links TRBV28 to TRBJ2-3; D not resolved. V lost 2 bases and J 2 bases, leaving 11 bases between the germline ends. The CDR3 consists of 15 residues. Germline loops: CDR1 MDHEN, CDR2 SYDVKM. The CDR3 DNA follows: TGTGCCAGCAGTTTAGGTTGGGGAAACACAGATACGCAGTATTTT. This encodes CASSLGWGNTDTQYF.

V usage is TRBV20-1 and J usage is TRBJ2-1; 8 nucleotides match TRBD1. This CDR3 spans 14 amino acids. Germline V gene data show CDR1 as DFQATT and CDR2 as SNEGSKA (reference sequence). V was pared by 6 bases and J by 1 base, with 5 bases of the junction left unmatched. This CDR3 is CSARRQGSYNEQFF. CDR3 coding DNA: TGCAGTGCCCGTCGACAGGGGTCCTACAATGAGCAGTTCTTC.

This clonotype was found a few times. The chain is built from TRBV28 and TRBJ1-5; no clear D. The CDR3 has 15 amino acids. Between the trimmed V and J ends, which lost 7 bases and 1 base, there was a span of 14 bases. Germline V gene sequence: CDR1 MDHEN, CDR2 SYDVKM. The CDR3 DNA is TGTGCCAGCACGAGTGCGGGTGGAAGCAATCAGCCCCAGCATTTT. Protein product: CASTSAGGSNQPQHF.

The chain combines TRBV28 with TRBJ2-4; D is possibly TRBD1 or TRBD2 (5 bases each). CDR1 and CDR2 from the germline V gene are MDHEN and SYDVKM. The CDR3 has 15 residues. Deletions cut 10 bases from V and 0 bases from J, with 16 bases between. CDR3 in amino acids: CATAPQGEAKNIQYF. The CDR3 DNA follows: TGTGCCACCGCGCCCCAGGGAGAAGCCAAAAACATTCAGTACTTC.

This clonotype has just a few counts. The chain links TRBV13 to TRBJ2-6; perhaps TRBD1 as D (7 bases). The germline CDR1 and CDR2 sequences are PRHDT and FYEKMQ (reference sequence). CDR3 length equals 19 residues. V was trimmed by 3 bases and J by 0 bases, leaving 18 bases between them. Here the CDR3 reads CASSFAGGTVTSGANVLTF. DNA for the CDR3: TGTGCCAGCAGCTTCGCCGGCGGGACAGTGACCTCTGGGGCCAACGTCCTGACTTTC.

This clonotype came up a few times. An end of the junction does not agree with germline; a read error may underlie this. This chain uses TRBV29-1 with TRBJ1-1, with D maybe TRBD1 (5 bases). This CDR3 spans 14 amino acids. The germline V gene encodes CDR1 SQVTM and CDR2 ANQGSEA. CDR3: CSVEGGRANTEAFF. CDR3 nucleotides: TGCAGCGTCGAAGGAGGCAGGGCGAACACTGAAGCTTTCTTT.

The rearrangement links TRBV6-2 or TRBV6-3 to TRBJ1-1, with D hard to call. The CDR3 loop spans 14 amino acids. Trimming stripped 6 bases from V and 0 bases from J, with 11 bases between. Germline CDR1 and CDR2: MNHEY and SVGEGT. Here the CDR3 reads CASRLTPMNTEAFF. In DNA, the CDR3 is TGTGCCAGCAGGCTGACACCCATGAACACTGAAGCTTTCTTT.

This clonotype appeared a few times. The J gene is TRBJ2-5, the V gene TRBV12-3 or TRBV12-4, with a weak D call TRBD2 (6 bases). The germline V and J ends were trimmed by 5 bases and 11 bases, with 24 bases remaining between them. This CDR3 comprises 15 residues. CDR3 in DNA: TGTGCCAGCAGTAACCGGGACTTCCCACCCAATGAGCAGTACTTC. Its protein product is CASSNRDFPPNEQYF.

This clonotype has more than one count but fewer than ten. V usage is TRBV10-3 and J usage is TRBJ1-2; 7 bases match TRBD1. Germline CDR1 reads ENHRY; CDR2 reads SYGVKD. V shed 5 bases, J shed 7 bases, and the junction held 4 bases outside the gene matches. The CDR3 totals 12 residues. CDR3 in amino acids: CAISPYRGGYTF. Written as DNA, the CDR3 is TGTGCCATCAGTCCCTACAGGGGTGGCTACACCTTC.

The V gene is TRBV7-9, the J gene TRBJ1-6; no clear D gene. Trimming took 6 bases from V and 0 from J, leaving 12 bases between them. The V gene's germline CDR1 is SEHNR and CDR2 FQNEAQ (reference sequence). The CDR3 covers 16 residues. CDR3 residues: CASRLRSGSYNSPLHF. CDR3 nucleotides: TGTGCCAGCAGGCTCCGCTCCGGCTCCTATAATTCACCCCTCCACTTT.

The chain carries TRBV6-1 and TRBJ1-5, with unresolved D. V gave up 5 bases and J gave up 2 bases, with 19 bases separating them. This CDR3 is built from 17 residues. Per the germline V gene, CDR1 is MNHNS and CDR2 is SASEGT. CDR3 DNA: TGTGCCAGCAGTCGCAATCCGCCCCACGTCGGCAATCAGCCCCAGCATTTT. Encoded protein: CASSRNPPHVGNQPQHF.

This clonotype showed up just a few times. V is TRBV28 and J is TRBJ1-5, with TRBD1 matching 7 bases. Germline V gives CDR1 MDHEN, CDR2 SYDVKM. Unmatched junction bases numbered 11, after V lost 5 bases and J lost 7 bases. CDR3 length: 15 amino acids. CDR3 sequence (DNA): TGTGCCAGCAGTCAGGGGCAGGGGGGGTACCAGCCCCAGCATTTT. Its translation: CASSQGQGGYQPQHF.